The 5 T cell receptor beta chains given below trace back to one sample, sequenced in a study of identical twins. TCRdb re-called the 5' RACE reads through MiXCR, storing one row per CDR3 protein. Altogether hundreds of thousands of distinct CDR3 sequences are present, 9% to 15% being singletons, with the ten largest covering around 1.5%. These data were likewise used in another study, on yellow fever vaccine responses in identical twins.

The source material was PBMCs. All receptors come from a woman aged 18-29 years in good health.

The table lists this clonotype with a few counts. The V and J genes are TRBV3-1 and TRBJ2-5; D is unresolved. The germline V and J ends were trimmed by 3 bases and 3 bases, with 5 bases remaining between them. Per germline, CDR1 LGHDT and CDR2 YNNKEL (reference sequence). The CDR3 spans 12 residues. CDR3 nucleotides: TGTGCCAGCAGCCACCTTAAAGAGACCCAGTACTTC. It encodes CASSHLKETQYF.

The CDR3 region is CASSYGYSGVWGEQFF. In DNA, the CDR3 is TGTGCCAGCAGTTACGGTTACAGCGGAGTGTGGGGTGAGCAGTTCTTC. The chain is built from TRBV6-5 and TRBJ2-1; the D gene is possibly TRBD2 (5 bases). Germline CDR1 and CDR2: MNHEY and SVGAGI. V shed 2 bases and J shed 9 bases, with 20 bases lying between them. The CDR3 spans 16 residues.

At least ten counts were recorded for this clonotype. The chain is built from TRBV12-3 or TRBV12-4 and TRBJ2-7; TRBD2 agrees at 11 bases. The CDR3 has 14 residues. The V gene end was trimmed by 6 bases and the J gene end by 5 bases; junction bases not matched to a gene: 6. CDR3 region: CASRPGLAVHEQYF. CDR3 nucleotide sequence: TGTGCCAGCAGGCCGGGACTAGCGGTCCACGAGCAGTACTTC.

Only a few counts were recorded for this clonotype. The chain uses TRBV15 and TRBJ2-1; D is unresolved. V dropped 8 bases and J dropped 5 bases, with 10 bases sitting between them. Germline CDR1 is LNHNV and CDR2 is YYDKDF (reference sequence). The CDR3 is 12 residues long. Written as DNA, the CDR3 is TGTGCCACCGTGAATAACAACAATGAGCAGTTCTTC. This encodes CATVNNNNEQFF.

This clonotype was seen ten or more times. CDR3 protein: CASTESSYSTDTQYF. DNA for the CDR3: TGTGCCAGCACCGAGAGCAGCTATAGCACAGATACGCAGTATTTT. This chain joins TRBV9 and TRBJ2-3; D is unresolved. CDR1 and CDR2 (germline): SGDLS, YYNGEE. V gave up 6 bases and J gave up 0 bases, with 14 bases separating them. The CDR3 totals 15 residues.